The subject of this entry is one T cell receptor (beta chain). By how much of the sample it makes up, this clone is large (0.1 to 1%). Its antigen has not been determined. Within one base of it there is no much larger clone, and no base qualities were kept. Relative to germline, V is 10 bases shorter and J is 1 base shorter, with 13 bases between their ends. The CDR3 starts with the cysteine, ends with the phenylalanine, and has 13 residues. Only CDR3 DNA is held: 39 bases, read in frame from base 1. Looking up the germline V gene yields CDR1 MNHGY and CDR2 SAAAGT. The data are from a study of T cells in localized non-small cell lung cancer (TCRdb year 2020). General notes on the study: The study examined T cell repertoires in 200 to 300 patients with early-stage NSCLC and compared tumors with uninvolved tumor-adjacent lungs. The cohort was made up of some 240 treatment-naive NSCLC patients whose localized lung tumors had been resected. NSCLC patients had a mean age of around 70 years, and fewer than 150 were male and 107 female. The paper's findings and limits, for the study overall: Because multi-region tumor sequencing was not performed, intratumor heterogeneity could not be ruled out. A median of around 60 of the top 100 tumor clones turned up in the paired uninvolved adjacent lung, and roughly 30 of those clones also ranked among the top 100 of that same adjacent lung. Higher T cell density in blood was associated with longer overall survival, whereas higher clonality in adjacent lung was associated with shorter survival. Since the design was exploratory, TCR variables were selected using unadjusted p-values with no false-discovery rate correction. Uninvolved tumor-adjacent lung showed the highest T cell clonality, higher than tumor, which suggests more focused antigenic responses in the uninvolved tumor-adjacent lung.

The immunoSEQ Assay was used to sequence TCR beta CDR3 regions from DNA. As for how the authors treated the data: To compute T cell density, TCR beta template counts were normalized to usable DNA, which was estimated by amplifying housekeeping genes. Richness was estimated using the preseqR package, with extrapolation to 400,000 templates for PBMC samples and to 120,000 templates for tissue samples. Clonality was defined as one minus Pielou's evenness. To identify tissue-enriched TCRs, differential abundance testing was run on productive amino-acid clonotypes with a minimum total count of 5 and an alpha of 0.1. The Jaccard Index and the Morisita Overlap Index were used to measure how much the repertoires overlapped between compartments. GLIPH grouped TCR beta CDR3s together with public tetramer-defined viral CDR3s, and a viral motif had to include at least three viral sequences and also show V-gene enrichment. TCRdb retrieved this table from immuneACCESS and kept in-frame rearrangements only. Not all clones are present; in checked studies, unresolved V genes account for under half, and no reason is known for the remainder. The V and J calls and the clone size are those of that table, but D and trimming were determined from the DNA. For this sample the table gives roughly 1,400 clones, of which approximately 23% were detected only once. Clones ranked in the top ten supply around a quarter of the sample.

Uninvolved adjacent lung was taken at least 2 cm from the tumor margin and confirmed free of atypia by two independent pathologists. At diagnosis, peripheral blood, uninvolved tumor-adjacent lung and tumor were collected and were preserved as a mix of fresh-frozen and FFPE material. This receptor was obtained from a male donor older than 55 with stage III squamous cell lung carcinoma. The rearrangement joined TRBV6-8 to TRBJ1-1, with no reliable assignment of the D segment. The sample in question was normal lung tissue next to the tumor, obtained before any cancer treatment. CDR3 reads: CATEGRGNTEAFF. The nucleotide sequence is given as TGTGCCACAGAGGGCCGAGGGAACACTGAAGCTTTCTTT.